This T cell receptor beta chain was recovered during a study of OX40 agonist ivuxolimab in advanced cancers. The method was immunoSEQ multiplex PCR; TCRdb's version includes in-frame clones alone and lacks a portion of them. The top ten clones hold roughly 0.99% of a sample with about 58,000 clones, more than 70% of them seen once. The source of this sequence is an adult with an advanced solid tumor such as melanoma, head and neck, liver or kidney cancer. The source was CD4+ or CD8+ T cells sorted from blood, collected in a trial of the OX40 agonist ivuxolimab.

The CDR3 DNA reads as TGTGCCAGCAGCTTGGTGGCTAGCGGGCATCTTAACGAGCAGTACTTC. Its protein is CASSLVASGHLNEQYF. The J gene is TRBJ2-7, the V gene TRBV5-4; TRBD2 matches at 8 bases. Germline V gene sequence: CDR1 SGHNT, CDR2 YYREEE (reference sequence). V lost 0 bases, J lost 5 bases, and 10 bases stayed unmatched. The CDR3 length is 16 residues.